This T cell receptor beta chain stems from a study of identical twins. This clonotype was detected only a few times. Each CDR3 protein is one row after TCRdb ran MiXCR on the 5' RACE reads. The repertoire has some 690,000 distinct CDR3 sequences, around 20% of them found once; the top ten carry 4% to 5.5%. The V end was cut by 6 bases, the J end by 1 base, with 22 bases between. The germline gives CDR1 SQVTM, CDR2 ANQGSEA. The CDR3 is made up of 16 amino acids. These same records also appear under a second study, on T cells expressing NK-cell markers. According to that study: One observes that, in several donors, these clonotypes were also the leading ones within the CD3+CD56-NKG2C+ fraction.

The specimen sequenced was PBMCs. The chain combines TRBV29-1 with TRBJ2-7, with D possibly matching TRBD1 (6 bases). The TCR was taken from a young woman in good health. CDR3 amino acids: CSVRSFPGAQSYEQYF. CDR3 in DNA: TGCAGCGTCCGTTCTTTCCCAGGGGCCCAATCCTACGAGCAGTACTTC.